A selection of T cell receptor beta chains follows, all from one sample in a study of cytotoxic CD8 clonotypes in ibrutinib-treated CLL. Method: immunoSEQ multiplex PCR; TCRdb's copy keeps in-frame clones and lacks some. The sample has about 24,000 clones; 78% are singletons. This material consisted of PBMCs, taken before ibrutinib treatment. The receptors come from a human donor with chronic lymphocytic leukemia. CDR3s include the opening cysteine and the closing phenylalanine or tryptophan. Each record gives: J gene, V gene, clone size, D gene, CDR3 protein, CDR3 DNA. The D gene is left open where the match is weak. Rows may omit the clone size; those that give it use once, few, many or a size class.

TRBJ1-2,TRBV27,NA,TRBD1,CASSGTGIYGYTF,TGTGCCAGCAGTGGGACAGGGATCTATGGCTACACCTTC
TRBJ2-3,TRBV9,NA,TRBD2,CASSERERGTDTQYF,TGTGCCAGCAGCGAGCGGGAGCGGGGGACAGATACGCAGTATTTT
TRBJ2-5,TRBV30,NA,TRBD2,CAQISGRWEETQYF,TGTGCCCAAATTAGCGGGAGGTGGGAAGAGACCCAGTACTTC
TRBJ1-4,TRBV19,NA,NA,CASSMPPGALNEKLFF,TGTGCCAGTAGTATGCCCCCTGGGGCCCTTAATGAAAAACTGTTTTTT
TRBJ1-5,TRBV29-1,few,NA,CSVVGGANQPQHF,TGCAGCGTTGTAGGAGGGGCCAATCAGCCCCAGCATTTT
TRBJ2-1,TRBV28,NA,TRBD2,CASSHRLAGAGGYYNEQFF,TGTGCCAGCAGTCACCGCCTAGCGGGAGCGGGGGGGTACTACAATGAGCAGTTCTTC
TRBJ2-7,TRBV27,NA,NA,CASRETTRQYF,TGTGCCAGCAGGGAGACAACCCGACAGTACTTC
TRBJ2-2,TRBV5-1,NA,TRBD1,CASSSSGGTNTGELFF,TGCGCCAGCAGCTCGTCAGGGGGCACGAACACCGGGGAGCTGTTTTTT
TRBJ1-2,TRBV28,NA,NA,CASSLTGNYGYTF,TGTGCCAGCAGTTTGACGGGGAACTATGGCTACACCTTC
TRBJ2-1,TRBV18,once,NA,CASSPRLDNEQFF,TGTGCCAGCTCACCTCGACTAGACAATGAGCAGTTCTTC
TRBJ1-4,TRBV19,NA,NA,CAISDGVGRGNEKLFF,TGTGCCATCAGTGACGGGGTCGGAAGGGGCAATGAAAAACTGTTTTTT
TRBJ2-3,TRBV9,NA,TRBD1,CASSVGTGASSDTQYF,TGTGCCAGCAGCGTAGGAACAGGGGCGAGCTCAGATACGCAGTATTTT
TRBJ2-1,TRBV15,few,TRBD2,CATSRDGLAGQFF,TGTGCCACCAGCAGAGATGGGCTAGCGGGGCAGTTCTTC
TRBJ2-1,TRBV19,NA,NA,CASSIRFIGYNEQFF,TGTGCCAGTAGTATAAGGTTTATTGGCTACAATGAGCAGTTCTTC
TRBJ2-3,TRBV7-2,NA,NA,CASSLAGRHTDTQYF,TGTGCCAGCAGCTTAGCAGGCAGGCACACAGATACGCAGTATTTT
TRBJ1-4,TRBV12-5,NA,NA,CASGLVQGGTNEKLFF,TGTGCTAGTGGTTTGGTACAGGGAGGAACTAATGAAAAACTGTTTTTT
TRBJ1-1,TRBV18,NA,NA,CASSPPGPGGTEAFF,TGTGCCAGCTCACCACCGGGCCCTGGGGGGACTGAAGCTTTCTTT
TRBJ2-3,TRBV6-5,NA,NA,CASGARRGTDTQYF,TGTGCCAGCGGGGCGCGCAGGGGAACAGATACGCAGTATTTT
TRBJ1-1,TRBV2,NA,NA,CASSDTLNGILNTEAFF,TGTGCCAGCAGTGACACACTAAATGGGATTCTGAACACTGAAGCTTTCTTT
TRBJ2-3,TRBV5-4,NA,NA,CASSFTDTQYF,TGTGCCAGCAGCTTTACAGATACGCAGTATTTT
TRBJ2-5,TRBV6-4,NA,NA,CASSATGLETQYF,TGTGCCAGCAGTGCTACGGGCTTGGAGACCCAGTACTTC
TRBJ1-5,TRBV6-1,NA,NA,CASMRAESNQPQHF,TGTGCCAGCATGAGGGCAGAAAGTAATCAGCCCCAGCATTTT
TRBJ1-6,TRBV29-1,NA,TRBD1,CSVARQGAYSPLHF,TGCAGCGTTGCACGACAGGGGGCCTATTCACCCCTCCACTTT
TRBJ2-4,TRBV28,NA,TRBD1,CASSRQGVGNIQYF,TGTGCCAGCAGCCGACAGGGAGTTGGAAACATTCAGTACTTC
TRBJ2-3,TRBV6-5,NA,NA,CASSYQQSTDTQYF,TGTGCCAGCAGTTACCAGCAGAGCACAGATACGCAGTATTTT
TRBJ2-2,TRBV28,NA,NA,CASLAGGGITGELFF,TGTGCCAGCCTTGCTGGTGGGGGCATCACCGGGGAGCTGTTTTTT
TRBJ2-1,TRBV27,NA,TRBD2,CASSWIAGAQYNEQFF,TGTGCCAGCAGTTGGATAGCGGGAGCGCAGTACAATGAGCAGTTCTTC
TRBJ2-3,TRBV9,NA,NA,CASSSDHTDTQYF,TGTGCCAGCAGTTCCGACCACACAGATACGCAGTATTTT
TRBJ1-1,TRBV11-2,NA,NA,CASSLMSEAFF,TGTGCCAGCAGCTTAATGAGTGAAGCTTTCTTT
TRBJ2-7,TRBV15,once,NA,CATSRDGVGSYEQYF,TGTGCCACCAGCAGAGATGGGGTCGGGAGCTACGAGCAGTACTTC
TRBJ1-1,TRBV2,few,NA,CASSASDPTEAFF,TGTGCCAGCAGTGCATCGGACCCCACTGAAGCTTTCTTT
TRBJ2-6,TRBV19,NA,NA,CASSLGQLGAGANVLTF,TGTGCCAGTAGTCTTGGACAGCTAGGCGCTGGGGCCAACGTCCTGACTTTC
TRBJ2-5,TRBV9,NA,NA,CASSVSGFQETQYF,TGTGCCAGCAGCGTCTCAGGATTCCAAGAGACCCAGTACTTC
TRBJ1-4,TRBV9,NA,NA,CASSGGQRDKKLFF,TGTGCCAGCAGCGGAGGCCAGAGGGACAAAAAACTGTTTTTT
TRBJ2-1,TRBV18,few,NA,CASSPGALTYNEQFF,TGTGCCAGCTCACCGGGGGCCCTCACCTACAATGAGCAGTTCTTC
TRBJ2-2,TRBV5-6,once,TRBD2,CASSKTSGRLGTGELFF,TGTGCCAGCAGCAAGACTAGCGGGAGGCTCGGTACCGGGGAGCTGTTTTTT
TRBJ1-1,TRBV2,few,NA,CASTLKGGTEAFF,TGTGCCAGCACTCTAAAAGGGGGCACTGAAGCTTTCTTT
TRBJ2-7,TRBV9,once,NA,CASSVGGVDEQYF,TGTGCCAGCAGCGTAGGTGGGGTAGACGAGCAGTACTTC
TRBJ2-7,TRBV7-2,NA,NA,CASSLRWTHEQYF,TGTGCCAGCAGCTTAAGATGGACGCACGAGCAGTACTTC
TRBJ1-1,TRBV4-1,NA,NA,CASSLELVRSEAFF,TGCGCCAGCAGCCTGGAACTGGTTCGAAGTGAAGCTTTCTTT
TRBJ1-5,TRBV7-2,NA,NA,CASSFAGNSNQPQHF,TGTGCCAGCAGCTTTGCGGGGAATAGCAATCAGCCCCAGCATTTT
TRBJ2-7,TRBV20-1,NA,TRBD1,CSAIQGVEQYF,TGCAGTGCTATCCAGGGGGTCGAGCAGTACTTC
TRBJ1-2,TRBV6-4,NA,TRBD1,CASSDSTGDGYTF,TGTGCCAGCAGTGACTCGACAGGGGATGGCTACACCTTC
TRBJ2-1,TRBV7-2,NA,NA,CASSLDQRLQDNEQFF,TGTGCCAGCAGCTTAGATCAGAGACTACAAGACAATGAGCAGTTCTTC
TRBJ1-5,TRBV19,NA,NA,CASSIGQPQHF,TGTGCCAGTAGTATAGGACAGCCCCAGCATTTT
TRBJ1-4,TRBV5-5,NA,TRBD1,CASSLYPGQGNEKLFF,TGTGCCAGCAGCCTTTACCCGGGACAGGGGAATGAAAAACTGTTTTTT
TRBJ2-3,TRBV9,once,NA,CASSPLSGTTDTQYF,TGTGCCAGCAGCCCTCTCTCCGGGACCACAGATACGCAGTATTTT
TRBJ1-1,TRBV5-5,NA,NA,CASSLEEGVGTEAFF,TGTGCCAGCAGCTTGGAGGAGGGGGTGGGAACTGAAGCTTTCTTT